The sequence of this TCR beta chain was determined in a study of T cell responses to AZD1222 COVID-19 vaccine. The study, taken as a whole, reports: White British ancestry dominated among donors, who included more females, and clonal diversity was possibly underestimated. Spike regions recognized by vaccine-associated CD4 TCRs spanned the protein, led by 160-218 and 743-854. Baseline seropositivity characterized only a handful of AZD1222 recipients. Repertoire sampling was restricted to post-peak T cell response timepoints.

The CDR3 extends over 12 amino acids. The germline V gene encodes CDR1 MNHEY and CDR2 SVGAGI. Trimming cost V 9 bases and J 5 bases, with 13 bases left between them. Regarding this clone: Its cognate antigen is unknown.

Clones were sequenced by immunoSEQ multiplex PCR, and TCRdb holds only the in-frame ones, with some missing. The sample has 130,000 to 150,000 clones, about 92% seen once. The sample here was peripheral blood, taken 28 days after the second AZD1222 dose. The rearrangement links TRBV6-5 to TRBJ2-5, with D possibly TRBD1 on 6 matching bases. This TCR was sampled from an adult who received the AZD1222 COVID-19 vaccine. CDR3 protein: CASWGHQETQYF. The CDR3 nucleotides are TGTGCCAGTTGGGGACATCAGGAGACCCAGTACTTC.